The 10 T cell receptor beta chains given below trace back to one sample, sequenced in a study of blood T cell repertoires in COVID-19. Here immunoSEQ multiplex PCR was the method, and the copy in TCRdb shows in-frame clones only, minus some. The sample has 170,000 or so clones, approximately 85% seen once. Sequenced sample: PBMCs or T cells enriched from blood (not recorded which). The receptors originated from a man in his forties who had recovered from COVID-19.

This chain joins TRBV15 and TRBJ2-3, with a weak D call TRBD2 (5 bases). Trimming took 0 bases from V and 3 from J, leaving 7 bases between them. CDR3 size: 14 residues. CDR1 LNHNV and CDR2 YYDKDF come from the germline V gene (reference sequence). The CDR3 sequence is CATSRDTGTDTQYF. CDR3 DNA: TGTGCCACCAGCAGAGATACGGGGACAGATACGCAGTATTTT. The variable domain in full, completed from reference TRBV15 and TRBJ2-3, reads DAMVIQNPRYQVTQFGKPVTLSCSQTLNHNVMYWYQQKSSQAPKLLFHYYDKDFNNEADTPDNFQSRRPNTSFCFLDIRSPGLGDTAMYLCATSRDTGTDTQYFGPGTRLTVL.

The rearrangement uses TRBV15 and TRBJ1-2; 7 nucleotides agree with TRBD1. Germline assignment: CDR1 LNHNV and CDR2 YYDKDF (reference sequence). V shed 0 bases and J 7 bases; nucleotides not matched to a gene: 5. CDR3 size: 14 residues. In DNA, the CDR3 is TGTGCCACCAGCAGAGACAGGGGGAGTTTTGGCTACACCTTC. The encoded protein is CATSRDRGSFGYTF.

The gene calls are TRBV19 and TRBJ1-5; no firm D call. V was trimmed by 3 bases and J by 0 bases, leaving 9 bases between them. CDR3 length: 15 amino acids. CDR1 is LNHDA, CDR2 SQIVND, per germline (reference sequence). This chain's CDR3 is CASSITVYSNQPQHF. The CDR3 nucleotides read TGTGCCAGTAGTATTACAGTTTATAGCAATCAGCCCCAGCATTTT.

DNA for the CDR3: TGTGCCTGGAGTGTATCTGCAACTAATGAAAAACTGTTTTTT. Translating it yields CAWSVSATNEKLFF. The rearrangement joins TRBV30 to TRBJ1-4; D call uncertain. This CDR3 has 14 residues. Deletions cut 0 bases from V and 0 bases from J, with 5 bases between. Germline assignment: CDR1 GTSNPN and CDR2 SVGIG (reference sequence).

The CDR3 loop is CASGAGSSGQETQYF. The CDR3 coding sequence is TGCGCCAGCGGGGCGGGTAGTAGCGGGCAAGAGACCCAGTACTTC. The genes are TRBV5-1 and TRBJ2-5; 7 nucleotides agree with TRBD2. Germline CDR1 and CDR2: SGHRS and YFSETQ. J was trimmed by 2 bases and V by 7 bases; bases with no gene match: 11. The CDR3 is made up of 15 amino acids.

This clone is a singleton in its sample. The V gene is TRBV10-1, the J gene TRBJ1-1; TRBD1 aligns across 8 bases. Germline CDR1 reads WNHNN; CDR2 reads SYGVQD (reference sequence). There are 15 residues in the CDR3. Trimming at V came to 3 bases and at J to 5 bases, leaving 8 bases not matched to a gene. The CDR3 nucleotides are TGCGCCAGCAGTGAACACCGGACAGGGACGACTGAAGCTTTCTTT. Protein: CASSEHRTGTTEAFF.

The chain links TRBV29-1 to TRBJ1-6; no clear D gene. The CDR3 extends over 13 amino acids. Between the trimmed V and J ends, which lost 4 bases and 5 bases, there was a span of 9 bases. CDR1 and CDR2 (germline): SQVTM, ANQGSEA. CDR3 coding DNA: TGCAGCGTTGCTTGGCAGGATAATTCACCCCTCCACTTT. It translates to CSVAWQDNSPLHF.

V gene TRBV5-4 combines with J gene TRBJ2-5; TRBD2 matches 10 bases. This CDR3 is built from 13 residues. J gave up 2 bases and V 6 bases, and 1 base lay outside the gene matches. Germline loops: CDR1 SGHNT, CDR2 YYREEE (reference sequence). The CDR3 sequence is CASTLAGQETQYF. Here the CDR3 DNA reads TGTGCCAGCACACTAGCGGGACAAGAGACCCAGTACTTC.

V is TRBV6-1 and J is TRBJ2-4, with a possible D match to TRBD2 (6 bases). V lost 3 bases and J lost 4, with 7 bases in between. CDR1 is MNHNS, CDR2 SASEGT, per germline. This CDR3 contains 13 residues. The CDR3 protein is CASSDGGKNIQYF. The CDR3 bases are TGTGCCAGCAGTGATGGGGGGAAAAACATTCAGTACTTC.

The chain links TRBV28 to TRBJ2-7, with 10 bases fitting TRBD1. The V gene end was trimmed by 5 bases and the J gene end by 6 bases; junction bases not matched to a gene: 13. CDR3 length: 16 amino acids. CDR1 is MDHEN, CDR2 SYDVKM, per germline. The CDR3 sequence: CASSPFRRQGAFEQYF. The CDR3 DNA follows: TGTGCCAGCAGTCCTTTCCGTCGACAGGGGGCATTCGAGCAGTACTTC.